Detailed here is one T cell receptor (beta chain). Its antigen is not yet known. Base qualities are missing; no much larger clone stands one base away. Library preparation was by 5' RACE. Sequencing instrument: Illumina HiSeq 2500. A second about 6 to 11 cycle PCR used a sample-barcoded 5' primer and a J-beta primer mix. A unique molecular identifier was introduced onto each TCR beta cDNA molecule by a template-switch 5' adaptor carrying 12 random nucleotides. At least 2.5 million CDR3-containing paired-end reads were obtained from each sample. First-strand cDNA synthesis was performed from all RNA using the Mint cDNA synthesis kit, with priming by a TRBC-specific oligonucleotide. All cDNA was treated with uracil-DNA glycosylase and then went through a first 18-cycle PCR with the universal primers M1SS and BC2_uni_R. From the authors' description of their analysis: For normalization, 1 million high-quality reads were randomly selected from each sample, with every read carrying a distinct molecular identifier. Reads sharing molecular identifiers were discarded rather than binned into consensus sequences. MiTCR, with a Q25 quality threshold and the strictest error-elimination algorithm, was used for CDR3 identification, clonotype clustering and error correction. Lower-bound total TCR beta diversity was estimated with a nonparametric unseen species model using Euler transformation. Through fastp at Q25 and MiXCR, TCRdb rebuilt clones from the public reads, retaining in-frame beta chains. Each entry is one CDR3 protein sequence, shown with its most common DNA and genes. The V and J calls were determined by TCRdb, not by the authors. The sample table records nearly 800,000 distinct CDR3 sequences; about 56% of these occur just once. Of the sample, more than 25% is held by the ten largest clones.

The data derive from a study of blood T cells in healthy people across ages (dated by TCRdb to the mid-2010s). In terms of the full investigation: Template switching captured roughly one uniquely barcoded TCR beta cDNA molecule per two T cells in model experiments. To track age-related changes in TCR beta repertoire diversity, the study relied on deep sequencing normalized with unique cDNA molecular identifiers. The donors were divided into four age groups: young (average approximately 17 years), middle-aged (about 41), aged (about 62) and long-lived (around 80). To avoid experimental bias, donors of different ages were distributed randomly across sequencing lanes. The study analyzed two additional independent replicas of 1 million unique cDNA reads from the same blood draw for two donors, one aged 18 to 29 and one aged 80 or older. Paper-wide results and their limitations: Estimates of total diversity based on one million sequenced T cells were considered lower bounds and underestimates. There was a strong correlation between observed TCR beta diversity and the percentage of naive T cells measured by flow cytometry. Donor CMV infection status was unknown, potentially confounding age-related changes in expanded clonotypes. Since profiling was done on bulk unsorted PBMCs, naive and antigen-experienced compartments could not be conclusively compared. Compared with the aged group, the long-lived group had more naive CD4+ T cells, fewer expanded clones and increased TCR diversity, suggesting age selection. As age increased, observed TCR beta diversity per million T cells dropped in a roughly linear way, and a significant reduction was already evident by age 40.

Systemically healthy Caucasian individuals from Russia, 35 to 40 in total and aged roughly 6 to 95 years, were included as donors. Each donor gave about 9.7 milliliters of peripheral blood, drawn into EDTA-treated Vacutainer tubes. Ficoll-Paque density-gradient centrifugation was used to isolate PBMCs, with at least 6.5 million obtained per sample. Total RNA was extracted from PBMCs with Trizol reagent, with at least 5 micrograms obtained per sample. For every donor, an aliquot of PBMCs went through flow cytometry to measure the percentages of naive CD45RAhigh/CD27high T cells. The germline ends are 13 bases apart after V is trimmed by 4 bases and J by 4 bases. As encoded in the germline V gene (reference sequence), CDR1 is LGHDT while CDR2 is YNNKEL. Measured from the cysteine to the phenylalanine, the CDR3 is 14 residues long. Kept here is only the CDR3 DNA, which spans 42 bases and is read in frame from base 1.

The source material was blood. The rearrangement joined TRBV3-1 to TRBJ1-2; the D gene is possibly TRBD1, with 5 bases matching. This sequence was found in a man aged 40-50 years in good health. The nucleotides read TGTGCCAGCAGCCGAGAAGGGGCAACCTATGGCTACACCTTC. This is translated as CASSREGATYGYTF.